The present entry profiles one T cell receptor (beta chain) with its context. Its antigen remains unidentified. At one of its ends the junction is not consistent with the germline gene, which may arise from a read error. DNA and RNA were both co-extracted from approximately 20-30 mg of bulk tissue that had not been sorted. Starting from roughly 540 ng of total RNA, TCR beta cDNA was produced with a primer in the constant region. Slightly modified ARM-PCR with three nested multiplex PCR rounds yielded TCR beta libraries. Rounds one and two of PCR, each of 10 cycles, were primed with TRBV1-TRBV30 forward primers and a C-beta reverse primer. TCRdb ran MiXCR on the multiplex PCR reads and lists one entry per CDR3 protein. The repertoire holds 80,000 or so distinct CDR3 sequences, with 71% as singletons. This sample is drawn from a study of tumor-infiltrating lymphocytes in primary liver carcinoma. Study-wide results and limits: Tumors reached a significantly greater top-250-clone fraction than blood did (p = 0.039).

The CDR3 length is 16 residues. Germline assignment: CDR1 MNHNS and CDR2 SASEGT. The chain carries TRBV6-1 and TRBJ2-5; 10 nucleotides line up with TRBD2. The sequencing sample was made of liver tumor tissue from sampling region 4. Stated subset: tumor region T4, right-lateral pole. This clonotype was obtained from a woman aged 55-75 years with primary liver carcinoma and hepatitis B virus infection. Written as DNA, the CDR3 is TGTGCCAGCAGCCCAAAGCGGCTAGCGGGAGACGAGACCCAGTGCTTC. Its translation is CASSPKRLAGDETQCF.